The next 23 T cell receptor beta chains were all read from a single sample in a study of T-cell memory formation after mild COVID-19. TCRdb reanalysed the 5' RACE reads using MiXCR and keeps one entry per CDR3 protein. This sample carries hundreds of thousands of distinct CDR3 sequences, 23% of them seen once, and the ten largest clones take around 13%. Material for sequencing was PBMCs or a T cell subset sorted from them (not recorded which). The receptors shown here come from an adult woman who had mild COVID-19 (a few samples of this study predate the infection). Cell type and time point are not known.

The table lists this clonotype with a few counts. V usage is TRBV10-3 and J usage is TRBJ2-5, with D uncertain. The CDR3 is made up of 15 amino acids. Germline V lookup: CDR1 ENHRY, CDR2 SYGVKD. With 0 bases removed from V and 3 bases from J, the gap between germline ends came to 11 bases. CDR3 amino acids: CAISESGGREETQYF. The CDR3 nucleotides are TGTGCCATCAGTGAGTCAGGCGGCCGAGAAGAGACCCAGTACTTC.

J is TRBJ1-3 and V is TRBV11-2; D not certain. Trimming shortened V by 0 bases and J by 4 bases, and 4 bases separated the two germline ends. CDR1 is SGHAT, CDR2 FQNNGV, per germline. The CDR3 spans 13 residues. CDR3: CASSLETGNTIYF. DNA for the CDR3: TGTGCCAGCAGCTTAGAAACAGGAAACACCATATATTTT.

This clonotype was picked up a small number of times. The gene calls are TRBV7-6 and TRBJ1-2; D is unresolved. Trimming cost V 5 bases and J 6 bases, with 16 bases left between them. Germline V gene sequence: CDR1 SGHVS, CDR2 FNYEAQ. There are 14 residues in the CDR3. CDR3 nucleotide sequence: TGTGCCAGCAGCCATGGGCCCGGGTTGGATGGCTACACCTTC. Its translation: CASSHGPGLDGYTF. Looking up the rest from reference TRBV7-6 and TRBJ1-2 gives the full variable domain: GAGVSQSPRYKVTKRGQDVALRCDPISGHVSLYWYRQALGQGPEFLTYFNYEAQQDKSGLPNDRFSAERPEGSISTLTIQRTEQRDSAMYRCASSHGPGLDGYTFGSGTRLTVV.

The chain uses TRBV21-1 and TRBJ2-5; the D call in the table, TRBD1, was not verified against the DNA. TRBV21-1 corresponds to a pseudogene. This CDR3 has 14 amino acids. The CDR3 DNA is TGTGCCAGCAGCAAAGTTGAGGCGGCGGAGACCCAGTACTTC. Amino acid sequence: CASSKVEAAETQYF.

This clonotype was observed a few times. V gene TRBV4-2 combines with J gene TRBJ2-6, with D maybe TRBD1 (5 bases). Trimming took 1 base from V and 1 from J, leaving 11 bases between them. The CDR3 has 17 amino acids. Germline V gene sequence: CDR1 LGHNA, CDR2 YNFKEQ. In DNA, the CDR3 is TGTGCCAGCAGCCAAGTGGGGCCAGGGTCTGGGGCCAACGTCCTGACTTTC. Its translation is CASSQVGPGSGANVLTF.

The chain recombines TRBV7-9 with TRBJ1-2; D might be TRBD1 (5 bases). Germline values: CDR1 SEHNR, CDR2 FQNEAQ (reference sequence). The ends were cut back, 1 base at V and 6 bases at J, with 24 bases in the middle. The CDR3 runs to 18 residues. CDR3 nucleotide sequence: TGTGCCAGCAGCTTAGTCCGGGAGCTATTCCGGGGGTATAATGGCTACACCTTC. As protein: CASSLVRELFRGYNGYTF.

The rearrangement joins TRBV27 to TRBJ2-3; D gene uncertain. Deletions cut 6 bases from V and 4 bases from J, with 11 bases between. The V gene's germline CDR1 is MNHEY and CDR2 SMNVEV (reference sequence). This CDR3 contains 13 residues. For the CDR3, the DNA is TGTGCCAGCAGCACCCACGGTTCAGATACGCAGTATTTT. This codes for CASSTHGSDTQYF.

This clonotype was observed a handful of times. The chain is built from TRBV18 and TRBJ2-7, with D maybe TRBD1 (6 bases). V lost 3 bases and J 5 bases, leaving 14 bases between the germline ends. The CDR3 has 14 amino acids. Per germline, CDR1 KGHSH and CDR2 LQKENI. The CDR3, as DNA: TGTGCCAGCTCACCTAGACAGGCCACCCACGAGCAGTACTTC. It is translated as CASSPRQATHEQYF.

CDR3 bases: TGTGCCAGCAGTTACGGACCACAGATTTATGATCAGCCCCAGCATTTT. Its translation: CASSYGPQIYDQPQHF. The J gene is TRBJ1-5, the V gene TRBV6-5; D remains ambiguous. Trimming pared 2 bases from V and 5 bases from J, leaving 16 bases between. This CDR3 comprises 16 residues. Germline V gene data show CDR1 as MNHEY and CDR2 as SVGAGI.

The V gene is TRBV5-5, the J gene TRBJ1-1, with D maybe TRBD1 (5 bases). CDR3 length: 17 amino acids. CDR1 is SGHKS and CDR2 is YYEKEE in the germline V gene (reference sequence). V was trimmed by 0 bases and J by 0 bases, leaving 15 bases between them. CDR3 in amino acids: CASSLAGLGTMNTEAFF. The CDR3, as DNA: TGTGCCAGCAGCTTGGCGGGACTTGGGACGATGAACACTGAAGCTTTCTTT. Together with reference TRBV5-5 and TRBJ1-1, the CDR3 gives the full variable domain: DAGVTQSPTHLIKTRGQQVTLRCSPISGHKSVSWYQQVLGQGPQFIFQYYEKEERGRGNFPDRFSARQFPNYSSELNVNALLLGDSALYLCASSLAGLGTMNTEAFFGQGTRLTVV.

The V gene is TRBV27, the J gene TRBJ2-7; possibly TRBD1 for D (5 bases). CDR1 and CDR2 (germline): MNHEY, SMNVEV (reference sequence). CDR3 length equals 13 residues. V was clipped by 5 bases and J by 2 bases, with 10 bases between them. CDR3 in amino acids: CASSQDSTYEQYF. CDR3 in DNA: TGTGCCAGCAGTCAAGACAGCACCTACGAGCAGTACTTC.

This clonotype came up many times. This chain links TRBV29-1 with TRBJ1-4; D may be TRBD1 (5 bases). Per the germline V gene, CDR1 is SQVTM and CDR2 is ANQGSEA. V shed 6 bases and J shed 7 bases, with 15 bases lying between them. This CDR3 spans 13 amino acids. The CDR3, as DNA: TGCAGCGTAGACGAGGGGATCGGTGAAAAACTGTTTTTT. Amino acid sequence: CSVDEGIGEKLFF.

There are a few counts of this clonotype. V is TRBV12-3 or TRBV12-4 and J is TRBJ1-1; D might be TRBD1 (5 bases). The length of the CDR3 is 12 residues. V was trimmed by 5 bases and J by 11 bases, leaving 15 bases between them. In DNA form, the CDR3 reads TGTGCCAGCAGTCCTGGGGCTCGAGAGGCTTTCTTT. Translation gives CASSPGAREAFF.

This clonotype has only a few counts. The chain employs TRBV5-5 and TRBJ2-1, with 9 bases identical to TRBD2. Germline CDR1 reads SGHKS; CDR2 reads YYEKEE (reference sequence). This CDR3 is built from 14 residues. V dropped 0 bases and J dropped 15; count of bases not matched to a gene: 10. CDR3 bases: TGTGCCAGCAGCTTGGGGGCTAGCGGGGATACGCCGTTCTTC. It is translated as CASSLGASGDTPFF.

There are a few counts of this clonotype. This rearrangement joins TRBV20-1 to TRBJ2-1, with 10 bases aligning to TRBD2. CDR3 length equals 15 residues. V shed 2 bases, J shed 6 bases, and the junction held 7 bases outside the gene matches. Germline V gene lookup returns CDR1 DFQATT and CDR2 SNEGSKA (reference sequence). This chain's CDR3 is CSARRMTSGFNEQFF. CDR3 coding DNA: TGCAGTGCTAGAAGAATGACTAGCGGGTTCAATGAGCAGTTCTTC.

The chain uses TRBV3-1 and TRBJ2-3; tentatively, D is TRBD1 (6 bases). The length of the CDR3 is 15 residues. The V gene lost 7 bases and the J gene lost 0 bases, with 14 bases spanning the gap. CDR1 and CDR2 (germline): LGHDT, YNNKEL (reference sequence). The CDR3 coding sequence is TGTGCCAGCACAATAGGGGGTTCTAGCACAGATACGCAGTATTTT. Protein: CASTIGGSSTDTQYF.

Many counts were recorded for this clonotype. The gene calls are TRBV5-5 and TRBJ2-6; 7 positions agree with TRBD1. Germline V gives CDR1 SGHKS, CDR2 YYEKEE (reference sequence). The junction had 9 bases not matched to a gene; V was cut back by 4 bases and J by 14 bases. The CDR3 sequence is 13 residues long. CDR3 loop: CASSRTGQGFLTF. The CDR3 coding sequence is TGTGCCAGCAGCCGGACAGGACAAGGATTCCTGACTTTC. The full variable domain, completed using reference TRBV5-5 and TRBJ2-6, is DAGVTQSPTHLIKTRGQQVTLRCSPISGHKSVSWYQQVLGQGPQFIFQYYEKEERGRGNFPDRFSARQFPNYSSELNVNALLLGDSALYLCASSRTGQGFLTFGAGSRLTVL.

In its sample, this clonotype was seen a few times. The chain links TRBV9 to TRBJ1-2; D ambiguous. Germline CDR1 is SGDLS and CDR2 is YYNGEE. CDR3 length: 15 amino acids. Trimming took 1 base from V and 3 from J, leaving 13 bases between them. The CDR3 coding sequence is TGTGCCAGCAGCGTATCTTCGGACTCTGACTATGGCTACACCTTC. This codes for CASSVSSDSDYGYTF. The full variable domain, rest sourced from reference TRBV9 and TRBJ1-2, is DSGVTQTPKHLITATGQRVTLRCSPRSGDLSVYWYQQSLDQGLQFLIQYYNGEERAKGNILERFSAQQFPDLHSELNLSSLELGDSALYFCASSVSSDSDYGYTFGSGTRLTVV.

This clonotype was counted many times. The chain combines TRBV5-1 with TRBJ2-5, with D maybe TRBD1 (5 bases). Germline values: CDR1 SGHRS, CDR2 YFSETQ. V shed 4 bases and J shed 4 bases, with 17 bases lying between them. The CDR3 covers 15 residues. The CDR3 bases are TGCGCCAGCAGCGAGACTCAGGGTTACGGAGAGACCCAGTACTTC. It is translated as CASSETQGYGETQYF.

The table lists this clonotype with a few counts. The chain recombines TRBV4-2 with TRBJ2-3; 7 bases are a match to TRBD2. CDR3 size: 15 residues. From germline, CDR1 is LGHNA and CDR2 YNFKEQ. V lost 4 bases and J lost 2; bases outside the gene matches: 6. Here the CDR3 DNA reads TGTGCCAGCAGCCGGTCCGGGGGGATCACAGATACGCAGTATTTT. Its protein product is CASSRSGGITDTQYF.

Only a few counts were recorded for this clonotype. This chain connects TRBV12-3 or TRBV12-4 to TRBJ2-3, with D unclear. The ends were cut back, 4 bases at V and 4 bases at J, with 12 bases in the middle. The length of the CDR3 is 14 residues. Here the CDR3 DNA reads TGTGCCAGCAGTTGGTCCCCCCCGGCAGATACGCAGTATTTT. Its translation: CASSWSPPADTQYF.

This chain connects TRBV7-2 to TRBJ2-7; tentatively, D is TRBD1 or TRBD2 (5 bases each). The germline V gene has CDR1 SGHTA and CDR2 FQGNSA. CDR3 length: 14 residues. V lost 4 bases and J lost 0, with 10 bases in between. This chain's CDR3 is CASSYGGISYEQYF. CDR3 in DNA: TGTGCCAGCAGCTATGGGGGAATCTCCTACGAGCAGTACTTC.

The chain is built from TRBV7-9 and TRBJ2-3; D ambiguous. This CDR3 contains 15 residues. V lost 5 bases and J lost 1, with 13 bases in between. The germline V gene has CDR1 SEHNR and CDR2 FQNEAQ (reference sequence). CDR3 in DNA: TGTGCCAGCAGCCCGCAGGATTATCGCACAGATACGCAGTATTTT. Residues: CASSPQDYRTDTQYF.